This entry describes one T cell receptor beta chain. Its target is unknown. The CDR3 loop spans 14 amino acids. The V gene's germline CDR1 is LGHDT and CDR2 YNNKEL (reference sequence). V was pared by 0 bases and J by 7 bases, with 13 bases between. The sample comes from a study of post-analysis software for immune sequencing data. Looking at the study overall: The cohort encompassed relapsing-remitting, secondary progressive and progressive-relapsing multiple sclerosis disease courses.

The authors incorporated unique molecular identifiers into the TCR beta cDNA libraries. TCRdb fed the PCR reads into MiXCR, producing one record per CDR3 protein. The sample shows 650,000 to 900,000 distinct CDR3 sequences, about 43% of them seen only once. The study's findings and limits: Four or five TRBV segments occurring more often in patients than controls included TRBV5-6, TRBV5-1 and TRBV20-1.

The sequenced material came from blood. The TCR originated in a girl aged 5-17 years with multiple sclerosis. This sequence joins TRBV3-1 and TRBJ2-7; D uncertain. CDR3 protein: CASSQEWYRSEQYF. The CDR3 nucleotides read TGTGCCAGCAGCCAAGAGTGGTATCGATCGGAGCAGTACTTC.